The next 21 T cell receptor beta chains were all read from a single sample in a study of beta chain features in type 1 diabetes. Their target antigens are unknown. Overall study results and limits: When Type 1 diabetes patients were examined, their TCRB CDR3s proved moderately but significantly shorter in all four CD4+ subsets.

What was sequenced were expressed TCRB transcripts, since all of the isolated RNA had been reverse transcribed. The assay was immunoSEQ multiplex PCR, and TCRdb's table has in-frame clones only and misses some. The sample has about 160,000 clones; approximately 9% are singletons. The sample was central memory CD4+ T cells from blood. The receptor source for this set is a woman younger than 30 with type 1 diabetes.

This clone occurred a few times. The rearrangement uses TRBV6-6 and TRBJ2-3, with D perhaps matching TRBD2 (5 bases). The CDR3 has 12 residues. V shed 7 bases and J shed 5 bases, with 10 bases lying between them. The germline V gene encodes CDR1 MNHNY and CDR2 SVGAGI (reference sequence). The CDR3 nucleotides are TGTGCCAGCACCGAAGGGAGAGATACGCAGTATTTT. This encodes CASTEGRDTQYF.

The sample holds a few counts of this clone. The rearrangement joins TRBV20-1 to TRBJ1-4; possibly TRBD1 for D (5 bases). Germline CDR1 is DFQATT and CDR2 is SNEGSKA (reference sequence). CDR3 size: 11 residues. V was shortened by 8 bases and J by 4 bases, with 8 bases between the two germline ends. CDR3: CSSTDNEKLFF. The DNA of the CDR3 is TGCAGTTCGACAGATAATGAAAAACTGTTTTTT.

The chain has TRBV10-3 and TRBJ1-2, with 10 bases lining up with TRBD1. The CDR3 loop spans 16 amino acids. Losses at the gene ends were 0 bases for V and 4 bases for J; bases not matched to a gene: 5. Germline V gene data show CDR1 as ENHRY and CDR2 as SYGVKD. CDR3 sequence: CAISESTGGDGYGYTF. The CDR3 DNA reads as TGTGCCATCAGTGAGTCGACAGGGGGCGACGGCTATGGCTACACCTTC.

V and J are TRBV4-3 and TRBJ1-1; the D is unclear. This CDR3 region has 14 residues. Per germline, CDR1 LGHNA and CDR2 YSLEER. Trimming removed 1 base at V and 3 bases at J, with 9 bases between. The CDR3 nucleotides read TGCGCCAGCAGCCAAGGTTTTGCGGACACTGAAGCTTTCTTT. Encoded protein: CASSQGFADTEAFF.

The CDR3 is CASSPGTANYGYTF. The CDR3 DNA reads as TGTGCCAGCAGCCCCGGGACAGCAAACTATGGCTACACCTTC. The chain combines TRBV5-6 with TRBJ1-2, with 7 positions matching TRBD1. The CDR3 loop spans 14 amino acids. V was clipped by 4 bases and J by 2 bases; unmatched bases: 5. In germline, CDR1 is SGHDT, CDR2 YYEEEE.

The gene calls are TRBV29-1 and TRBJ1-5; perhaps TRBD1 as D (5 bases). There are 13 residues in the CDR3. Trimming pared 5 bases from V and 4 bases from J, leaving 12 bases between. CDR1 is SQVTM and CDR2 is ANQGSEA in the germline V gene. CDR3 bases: TGCAGCGTTCGGGGGACGAATAATCAGCCCCAGCATTTT. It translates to CSVRGTNNQPQHF. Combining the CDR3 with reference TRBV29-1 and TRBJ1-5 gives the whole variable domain SAVISQKPSRDICQRGTSLTIQCQVDSQVTMMFWYRQQPGQSLTLIATANQGSEATYESGFVIDKFPISRPNLTFSTLTVSNMSPEDSSIYLCSVRGTNNQPQHFGDGTRLSIL.

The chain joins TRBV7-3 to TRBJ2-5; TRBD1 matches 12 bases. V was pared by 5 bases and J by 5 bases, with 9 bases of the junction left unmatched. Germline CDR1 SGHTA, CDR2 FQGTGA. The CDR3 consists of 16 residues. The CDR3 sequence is CASSLMGQGAGETQYF. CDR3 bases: TGTGCCAGCAGCCTAATGGGACAGGGGGCGGGTGAGACCCAGTACTTC.

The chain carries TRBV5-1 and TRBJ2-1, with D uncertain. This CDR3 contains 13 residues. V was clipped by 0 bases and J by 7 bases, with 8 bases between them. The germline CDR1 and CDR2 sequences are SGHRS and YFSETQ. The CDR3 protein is CASSLAVANEQFF. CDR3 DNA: TGCGCCAGCAGCTTGGCGGTCGCTAATGAGCAGTTCTTC.

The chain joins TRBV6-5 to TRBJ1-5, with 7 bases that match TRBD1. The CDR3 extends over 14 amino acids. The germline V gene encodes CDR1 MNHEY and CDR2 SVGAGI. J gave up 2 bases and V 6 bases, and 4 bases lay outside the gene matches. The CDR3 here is CASRITGGNQPQHF. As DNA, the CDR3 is TGTGCCAGCAGGATTACAGGGGGCAATCAGCCCCAGCATTTT.

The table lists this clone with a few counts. The CDR3 reads CASSLEVTGAGEQFF. CDR3 nucleotides: TGTGCCAGCAGCTTAGAAGTAACCGGAGCCGGTGAGCAGTTCTTC. The J gene is TRBJ2-1, the V gene TRBV11-2, with D uncertain. V was trimmed by 0 bases and J by 9 bases, leaving 15 bases between them. The CDR3 has 15 residues. Germline CDR1 reads SGHAT; CDR2 reads FQNNGV.

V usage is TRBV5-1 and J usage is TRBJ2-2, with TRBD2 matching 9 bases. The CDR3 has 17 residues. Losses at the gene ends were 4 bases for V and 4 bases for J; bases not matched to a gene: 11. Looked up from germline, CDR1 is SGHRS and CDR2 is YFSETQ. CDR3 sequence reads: CASSPRVAGASTGELFF. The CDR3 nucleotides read TGCGCCAGCAGCCCAAGAGTAGCGGGAGCTTCCACCGGGGAGCTGTTTTTT.

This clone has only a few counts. CDR3 DNA sequence: TGCGCCAGCCGATTTACTAGCGGGGGGAACACAGATACGCAGTATTTT. This translates into CASRFTSGGNTDTQYF. The chain carries TRBV4-3 and TRBJ2-3, with 12 nucleotides matching TRBD2. The CDR3 consists of 16 residues. Looked up from germline, CDR1 is LGHNA and CDR2 is YSLEER. V was clipped by 8 bases and J by 2 bases; unmatched bases: 8.

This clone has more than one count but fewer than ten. CDR3 in amino acids: CASSLETTGQGYGYTF. CDR3 bases: TGTGCCAGCAGCTTGGAGACGACCGGACAGGGCTATGGCTACACCTTC. This chain links TRBV5-4 with TRBJ1-2; TRBD1 matches 8 bases. Germline V gene lookup returns CDR1 SGHNT and CDR2 YYREEE (reference sequence). V shed 0 bases and J 4 bases; nucleotides not matched to a gene: 8. The CDR3 is 16 amino acids.

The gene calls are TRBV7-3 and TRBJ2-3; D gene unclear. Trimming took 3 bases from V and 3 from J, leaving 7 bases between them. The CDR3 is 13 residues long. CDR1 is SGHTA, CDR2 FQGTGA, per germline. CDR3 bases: TGTGCCAGCAGCTTCGCCCGGACAGATACGCAGTATTTT. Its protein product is CASSFARTDTQYF.

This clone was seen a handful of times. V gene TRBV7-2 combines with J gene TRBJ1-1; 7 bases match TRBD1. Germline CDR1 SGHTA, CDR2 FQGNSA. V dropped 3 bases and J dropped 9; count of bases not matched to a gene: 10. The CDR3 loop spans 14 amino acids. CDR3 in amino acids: CASSFLGQRPKAFF. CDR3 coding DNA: TGTGCCAGCAGCTTCTTGGGACAGCGGCCTAAAGCTTTCTTT.

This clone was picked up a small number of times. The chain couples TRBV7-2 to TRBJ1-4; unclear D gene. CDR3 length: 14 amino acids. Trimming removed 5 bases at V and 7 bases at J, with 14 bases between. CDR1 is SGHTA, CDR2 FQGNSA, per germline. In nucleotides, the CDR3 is TGTGCCAGCAGCCCCCCGGGGTATCGTGAAAAACTGTTTTTT. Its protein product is CASSPPGYREKLFF.

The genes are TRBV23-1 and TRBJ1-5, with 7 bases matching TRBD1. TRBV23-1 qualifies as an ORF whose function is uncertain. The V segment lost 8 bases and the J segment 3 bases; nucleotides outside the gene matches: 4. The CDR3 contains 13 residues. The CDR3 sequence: CASATGYNQPQHF. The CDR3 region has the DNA TGCGCCAGCGCGACAGGGTACAATCAGCCCCAGCATTTT.

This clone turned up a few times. The CDR3, as DNA: TGTGCCAGCAGCCAAGGACTAGTTATCGGGAATGAGCAGTTCTTC. Its translation: CASSQGLVIGNEQFF. The chain uses TRBV4-2 and TRBJ2-1; possibly TRBD2 for D (6 bases). Germline CDR1 and CDR2: LGHNA and YNFKEQ. The CDR3 sequence is 15 residues long. V shed 1 base and J shed 7 bases, with 14 bases lying between them.

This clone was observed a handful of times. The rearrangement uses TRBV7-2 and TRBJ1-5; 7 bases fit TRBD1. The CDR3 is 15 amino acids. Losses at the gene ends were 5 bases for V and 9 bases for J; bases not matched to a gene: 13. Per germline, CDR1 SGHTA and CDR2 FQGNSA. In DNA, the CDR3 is TGTGCCAGCAGCGTAGGGGGACAGCCGTTGTCGCCCCAGCATTTT. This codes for CASSVGGQPLSPQHF.

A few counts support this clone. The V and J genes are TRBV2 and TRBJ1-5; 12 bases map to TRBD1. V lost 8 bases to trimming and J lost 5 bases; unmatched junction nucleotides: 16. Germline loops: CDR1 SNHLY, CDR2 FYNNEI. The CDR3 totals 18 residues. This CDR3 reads CASGPGTGGASRYQPQHF. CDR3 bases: TGTGCCAGCGGACCCGGGACAGGGGGCGCTTCGAGGTATCAGCCCCAGCATTTT.

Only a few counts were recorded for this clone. The DNA for the CDR3 is TGTGCCAGCAGCCAAGGACTAGCGGGGCCCACAGATACGCAGTATTTT. Its translation: CASSQGLAGPTDTQYF. The chain combines TRBV11-2 with TRBJ2-3, with 12 bases matching TRBD2. Germline CDR1 reads SGHAT; CDR2 reads FQNNGV. V was clipped by 5 bases and J by 2 bases; unmatched bases: 5. CDR3 length: 16 amino acids.